This entry lists 12 T cell receptor beta chains sequenced from one sample in a study of shared T cell receptors in the human thymus. Generated by immunoSEQ multiplex PCR, the TCRdb table keeps only in-frame clones and is missing some. Among hundreds of thousands of clones listed, roughly 90% were seen once. This sample also belongs to another study, concerning human thymus T cells.

Sequences were obtained from thymocytes. These receptor sequences come from a boy younger than two with a congenital heart defect.

The chain combines TRBV27 with TRBJ2-1; no definite D call. The V and J ends lost 7 bases and 7 bases respectively, with 8 bases between them. CDR1 and CDR2 (germline): MNHEY, SMNVEV (reference sequence). This CDR3 region has 11 residues. The CDR3 loop is CASTFLNEQFF. CDR3 nucleotide sequence: TGTGCCAGCACCTTCTTGAATGAGCAGTTCTTC.

This clone was picked up one time. The same CDR3 arises from other DNA sequences in this sample as well. The rearrangement joins TRBV4-3 to TRBJ1-2; weak D call: TRBD1 (6 bases). The CDR3 totals 13 residues. Germline-derived CDR1 and CDR2 are LGHNA and YSLEER. Between the trimmed V and J ends, which lost 3 bases and 4 bases, there was a span of 9 bases. CDR3 in amino acids: CASSQDRGYGYTF. Here the CDR3 DNA reads TGCGCCAGCAGCCAGGACAGAGGCTATGGCTACACCTTC.

The chain combines TRBV7-9 with TRBJ1-2; D is possibly TRBD1 (5 bases). Germline lookup yields CDR1 SEHNR and CDR2 FQNEAQ (reference sequence). The CDR3 spans 17 residues. V was trimmed by 1 base and J by 4 bases, leaving 19 bases between them. In DNA, the CDR3 is TGTGCCAGCAGCTTAGATGATGGGCAGGGCCAAACCTATGGCTACACCTTC. Its protein is CASSLDDGQGQTYGYTF.

The chain combines TRBV6-5 with TRBJ2-3; 11 bases line up with TRBD2. There are 14 residues in the CDR3. CDR1 is MNHEY, CDR2 SVGAGI, per germline. V shed 6 bases, J shed 8 bases, and the junction held 7 bases outside the gene matches. DNA of the CDR3: TGTGCCAGCAGGGGGACTAGCGGAGGGGGTACGCAGTATTTT. Translated, it gives CASRGTSGGGTQYF.

The V gene is TRBV11-2, the J gene TRBJ2-2; 10 bases agree with TRBD1. V shed 0 bases and J 5 bases; nucleotides not matched to a gene: 0. Germline V lookup: CDR1 SGHAT, CDR2 FQNNGV. There are 15 residues in the CDR3. CDR3 bases: TGTGCCAGCAGCTTAGAGGACAGGGGGACCGGGGAGCTGTTTTTT. Its translation is CASSLEDRGTGELFF. Variable domain in full (rest from reference TRBV11-2 and TRBJ2-2): EAGVAQSPRYKIIEKRQSVAFWCNPISGHATLYWYQQILGQGPKLLIQFQNNGVVDDSQLPKDRFSAERLKGVDSTLKIQPAKLEDSAVYLCASSLEDRGTGELFFGEGSRLTVL.

This chain links TRBV7-9 with TRBJ2-7, with D possibly TRBD1 on 6 matching bases. Trimming left V 5 bases short and J 6 bases short, with 23 bases between. CDR1 and CDR2 (germline): SEHNR, FQNEAQ (reference sequence). This CDR3 has 16 amino acids. Written as DNA, the CDR3 is TGTGCCAGCAGCCTAAGCGACAGGCCCCCCTCTCGCGAGCAGTACTTC. This encodes CASSLSDRPPSREQYF. Complete variable domain (other parts from reference TRBV7-9 and TRBJ2-7): DTGVSQNPRHKITKRGQNVTFRCDPISEHNRLYWYRQTLGQGPEFLTYFQNEAQLEKSRLLSDRFSAERPKGSFSTLEIQRTEQGDSAMYLCASSLSDRPPSREQYFGPGTRLTVT.

The chain recombines TRBV27 with TRBJ2-7, with D possibly TRBD2 on 6 matching bases. The CDR3 contains 20 residues. Germline assignment: CDR1 MNHEY and CDR2 SMNVEV (reference sequence). V lost 5 bases, J lost 3 bases, and 32 bases lay in between. The CDR3 bases are TGTGCCAGCAGTCTAGCACCTTCCCTACACGGGGACTTCGCTCTCTACGAGCAGTACTTC. As protein: CASSLAPSLHGDFALYEQYF.

This rearrangement joins TRBV29-1 to TRBJ2-7; perhaps TRBD1 as D (6 bases). Germline V gene lookup returns CDR1 SQVTM and CDR2 ANQGSEA. CDR3 size: 18 residues. Trimming pared 6 bases from V and 5 bases from J, leaving 32 bases between. The CDR3 nucleotides are TGCAGCGTCCAACGAGCCAAAACAGGGTTTGCTTTCGAAGACGAGCAGTACTTC. Amino acids: CSVQRAKTGFAFEDEQYF.

The chain uses TRBV11-2 and TRBJ1-2, with TRBD1 matching over 9 bases. With 1 base clipped from V and 7 bases from J, the junction kept 1 base outside the gene matches. Per germline, CDR1 SGHAT and CDR2 FQNNGV. The CDR3 consists of 13 residues. CDR3 region: CASSLVQGAGYTF. In DNA, the CDR3 is TGTGCCAGCAGCTTAGTACAGGGGGCTGGCTACACCTTC.

The chain has TRBV4-3 and TRBJ1-3; the D gene is possibly TRBD1 (5 bases). The germline gives CDR1 LGHNA, CDR2 YSLEER. Trimming left V 0 bases short and J 14 bases short, with 17 bases between. The CDR3 is 14 residues long. The CDR3 region has the DNA TGCGCCAGCAGCCAAGAATGGGGCGGACGCTACGTATATTTT. Translation gives CASSQEWGGRYVYF.

The chain is built from TRBV5-4 and TRBJ2-3; TRBD2 aligns across 8 bases. The CDR3 extends over 16 amino acids. From germline, CDR1 is SGHNT and CDR2 YYREEE (reference sequence). Trimming took 0 bases from V and 5 from J; bases not matched to a gene: 8. The CDR3 spells CASSLGAGTRGDTQYF. The DNA for the CDR3 is TGTGCCAGCAGCTTGGGGGCCGGGACTAGGGGAGATACGCAGTATTTT.

The rearrangement links TRBV14 to TRBJ2-1; tentatively, D is TRBD1 (5 bases). Germline V gives CDR1 SGHDN, CDR2 FVKESK. The CDR3 has 14 residues. V was clipped by 2 bases and J by 7 bases, with 12 bases between them. The CDR3 DNA follows: TGTGCCAGCAGCCAATGGGTAAGGGGTAATGAGCAGTTCTTC. It encodes CASSQWVRGNEQFF.